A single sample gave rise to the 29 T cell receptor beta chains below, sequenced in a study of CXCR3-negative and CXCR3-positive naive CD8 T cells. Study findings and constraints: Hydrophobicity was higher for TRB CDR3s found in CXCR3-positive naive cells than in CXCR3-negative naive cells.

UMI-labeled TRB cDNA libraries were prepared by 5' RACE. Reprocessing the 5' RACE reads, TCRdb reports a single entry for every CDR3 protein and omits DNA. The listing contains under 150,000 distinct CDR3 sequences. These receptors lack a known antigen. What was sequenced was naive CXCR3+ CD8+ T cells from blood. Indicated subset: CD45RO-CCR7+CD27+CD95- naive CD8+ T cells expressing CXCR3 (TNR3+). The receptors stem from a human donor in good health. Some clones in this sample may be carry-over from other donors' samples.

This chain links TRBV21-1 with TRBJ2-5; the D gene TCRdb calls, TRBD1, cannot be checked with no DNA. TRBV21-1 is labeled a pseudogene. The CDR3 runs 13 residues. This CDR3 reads CASSSGAQETQYF.

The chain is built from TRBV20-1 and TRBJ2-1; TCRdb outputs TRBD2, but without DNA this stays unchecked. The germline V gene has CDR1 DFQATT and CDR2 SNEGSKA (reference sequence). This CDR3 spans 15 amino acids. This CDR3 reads CSARGLAGGNNEQFF.

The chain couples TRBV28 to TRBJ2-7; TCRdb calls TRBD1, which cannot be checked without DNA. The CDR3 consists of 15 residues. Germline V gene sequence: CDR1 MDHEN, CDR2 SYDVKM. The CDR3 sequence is CASSFLGGGKNEQYF.

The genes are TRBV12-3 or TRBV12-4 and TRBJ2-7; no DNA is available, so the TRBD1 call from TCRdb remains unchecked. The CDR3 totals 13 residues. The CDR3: CASTSRRGYGQYF.

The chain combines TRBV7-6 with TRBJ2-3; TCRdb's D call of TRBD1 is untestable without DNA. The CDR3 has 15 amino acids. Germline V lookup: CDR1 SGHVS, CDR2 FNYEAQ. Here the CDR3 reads CASSPLFTGTDTQYF.

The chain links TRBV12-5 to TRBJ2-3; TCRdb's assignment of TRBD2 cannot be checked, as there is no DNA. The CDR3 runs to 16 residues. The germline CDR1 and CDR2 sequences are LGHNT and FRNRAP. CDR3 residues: CASGLTSGTGTDTQYF. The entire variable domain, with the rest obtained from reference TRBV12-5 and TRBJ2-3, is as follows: DARVTQTPRHKVTEMGQEVTMRCQPILGHNTVFWYRQTMMQGLELLAYFRNRAPLDDSGMPKDRFSAEMPDATLATLKIQPSEPRDSAVYFCASGLTSGTGTDTQYFGPGTRLTVL.

The CDR3 sequence: CASSSTGANEQFF. The V and J genes are TRBV9 and TRBJ2-1; the TRBD1 assignment by TCRdb is unverifiable without DNA. This CDR3 contains 13 residues. Germline V gene data show CDR1 as SGDLS and CDR2 as YYNGEE.

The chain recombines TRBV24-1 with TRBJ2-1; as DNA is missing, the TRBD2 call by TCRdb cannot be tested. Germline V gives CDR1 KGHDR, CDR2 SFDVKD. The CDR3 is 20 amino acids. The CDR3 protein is CATSDFKAGGDSSSYNEQFF.

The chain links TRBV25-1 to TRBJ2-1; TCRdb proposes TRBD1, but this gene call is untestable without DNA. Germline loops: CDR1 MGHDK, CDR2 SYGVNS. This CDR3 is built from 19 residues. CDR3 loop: CASSEWGTGGGTTDNEQFF.

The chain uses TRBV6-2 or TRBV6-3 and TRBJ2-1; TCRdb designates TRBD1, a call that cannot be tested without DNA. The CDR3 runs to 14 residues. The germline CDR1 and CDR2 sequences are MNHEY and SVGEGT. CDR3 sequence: CASRRQGADNEQFF.

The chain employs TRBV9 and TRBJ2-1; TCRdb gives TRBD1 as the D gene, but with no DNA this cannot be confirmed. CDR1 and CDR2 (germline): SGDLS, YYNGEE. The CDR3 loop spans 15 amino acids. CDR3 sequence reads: CASSVGWGRPDEQFF.

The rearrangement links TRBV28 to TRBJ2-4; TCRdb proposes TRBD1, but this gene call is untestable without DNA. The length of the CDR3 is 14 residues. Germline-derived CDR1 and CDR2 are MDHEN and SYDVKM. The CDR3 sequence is CASSLTEGAGIQYF.

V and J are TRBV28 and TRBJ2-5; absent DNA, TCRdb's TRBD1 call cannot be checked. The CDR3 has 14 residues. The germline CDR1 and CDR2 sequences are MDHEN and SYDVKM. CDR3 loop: CASTPRTSQETQYF.

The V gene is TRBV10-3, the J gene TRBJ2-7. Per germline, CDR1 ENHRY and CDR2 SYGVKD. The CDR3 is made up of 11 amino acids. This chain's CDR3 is CAISDNYEQYF.

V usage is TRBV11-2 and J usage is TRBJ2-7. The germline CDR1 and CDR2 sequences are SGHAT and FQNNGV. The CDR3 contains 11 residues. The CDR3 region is CASSSYVEQYF.

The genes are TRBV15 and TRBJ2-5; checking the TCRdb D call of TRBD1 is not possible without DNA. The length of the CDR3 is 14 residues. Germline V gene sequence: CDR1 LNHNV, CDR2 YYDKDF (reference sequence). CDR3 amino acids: CATSRGGRQETQYF. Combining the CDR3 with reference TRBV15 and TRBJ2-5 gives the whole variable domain DAMVIQNPRYQVTQFGKPVTLSCSQTLNHNVMYWYQQKSSQAPKLLFHYYDKDFNNEADTPDNFQSRRPNTSFCFLDIRSPGLGDTAMYLCATSRGGRQETQYFGPGTRLLVL.

This CDR3 reads CASSLSIGSLAGNEQFF. This chain connects TRBV28 to TRBJ2-1; TCRdb proposes TRBD2, but this gene call is untestable without DNA. CDR3 length equals 17 residues. CDR1 and CDR2 (germline): MDHEN, SYDVKM.

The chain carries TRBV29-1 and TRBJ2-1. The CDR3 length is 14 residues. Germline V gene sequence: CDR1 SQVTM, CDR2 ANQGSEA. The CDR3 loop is CSVEPTSSYNEQFF.

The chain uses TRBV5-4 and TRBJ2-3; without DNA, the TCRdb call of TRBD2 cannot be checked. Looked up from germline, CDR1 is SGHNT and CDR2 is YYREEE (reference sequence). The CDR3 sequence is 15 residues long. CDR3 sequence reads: CASSFIGGGPDTQYF. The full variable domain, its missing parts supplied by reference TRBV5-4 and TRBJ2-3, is ETGVTQSPTHLIKTRGQQVTLRCSSQSGHNTVSWYQQALGQGPQFIFQYYREEENGRGNFPPRFSGLQFPNYSSELNVNALELDDSALYLCASSFIGGGPDTQYFGPGTRLTVL.

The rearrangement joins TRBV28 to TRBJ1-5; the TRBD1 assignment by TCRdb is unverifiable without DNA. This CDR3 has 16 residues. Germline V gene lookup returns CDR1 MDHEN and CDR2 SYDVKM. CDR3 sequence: CASRVGTVNSNQPQHF.

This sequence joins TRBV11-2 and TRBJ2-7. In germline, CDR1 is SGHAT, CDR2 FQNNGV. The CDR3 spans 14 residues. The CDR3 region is CASSLVLDYYEQYF.

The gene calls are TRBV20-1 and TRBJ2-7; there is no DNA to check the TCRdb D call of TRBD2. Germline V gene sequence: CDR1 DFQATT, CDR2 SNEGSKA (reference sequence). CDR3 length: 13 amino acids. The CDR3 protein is CSAQSGRAYEQYF.

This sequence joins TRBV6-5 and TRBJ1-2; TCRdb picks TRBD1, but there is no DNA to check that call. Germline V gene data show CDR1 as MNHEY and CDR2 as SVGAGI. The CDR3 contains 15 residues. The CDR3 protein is CASSGALGDRWGYTF.

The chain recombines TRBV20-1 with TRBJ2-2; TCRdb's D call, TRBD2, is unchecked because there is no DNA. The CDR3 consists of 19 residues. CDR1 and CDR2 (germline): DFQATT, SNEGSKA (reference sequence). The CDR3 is CSARAYSDLPNLDTGELFF.

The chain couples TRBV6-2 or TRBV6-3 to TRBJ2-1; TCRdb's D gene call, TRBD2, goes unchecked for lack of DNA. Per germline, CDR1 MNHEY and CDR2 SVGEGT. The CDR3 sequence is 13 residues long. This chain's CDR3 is CASSGLAGNEQFF.

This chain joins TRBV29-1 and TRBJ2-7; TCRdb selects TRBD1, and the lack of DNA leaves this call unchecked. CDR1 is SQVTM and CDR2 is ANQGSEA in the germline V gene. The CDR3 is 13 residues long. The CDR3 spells CSARTGNRDEQYF.

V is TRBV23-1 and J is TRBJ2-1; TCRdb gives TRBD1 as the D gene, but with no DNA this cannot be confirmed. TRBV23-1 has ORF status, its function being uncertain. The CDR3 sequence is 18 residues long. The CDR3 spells CANKTGGPAGPRYNEQFF.

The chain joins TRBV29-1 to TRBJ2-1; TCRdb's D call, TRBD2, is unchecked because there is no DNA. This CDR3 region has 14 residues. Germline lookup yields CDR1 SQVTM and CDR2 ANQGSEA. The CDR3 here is CSLTSGSSYNEQFF.

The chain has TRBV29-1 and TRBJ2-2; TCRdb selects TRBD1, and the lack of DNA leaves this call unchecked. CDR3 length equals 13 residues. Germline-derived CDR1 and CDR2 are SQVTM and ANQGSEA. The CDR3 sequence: CSVGFGASGELFF.